The 16 T cell receptor beta chains presented below share a single source sample, sequenced in a study of T cell responses to AZD1222 COVID-19 vaccine. The assay was immunoSEQ multiplex PCR, and TCRdb's table has in-frame clones only and misses some. The data contain about 45,000 clones, around three quarters of them singletons. The specimen was peripheral blood, collected 28 days after the second dose of the MenACWY control vaccine. The receptors here all came from an adult who received the MenACWY meningococcal vaccine as a control.

The chain recombines TRBV10-2 with TRBJ1-1; perhaps TRBD1 as D (6 bases). The CDR3 sequence is 14 residues long. Trimming took 6 bases from V and 0 from J, leaving 11 bases between them. Germline V gene lookup returns CDR1 WSHSY and CDR2 SAAADI. For the CDR3, the DNA is TGCGCCAGCAGGGACAGTTTTTTGAACACTGAAGCTTTCTTT. It translates to CASRDSFLNTEAFF.

This clone appeared a single time. The chain links TRBV18 to TRBJ2-7, with D maybe TRBD2 (6 bases). The CDR3 covers 13 residues. Germline CDR1 reads KGHSH; CDR2 reads LQKENI. V lost 2 bases and J 5 bases, leaving 10 bases between the germline ends. The CDR3 bases are TGTGCCAGCTCACCAGCGACTAGGCACGAGCAGTACTTC. Its protein is CASSPATRHEQYF. Complete variable domain (other parts from reference TRBV18 and TRBJ2-7): NAGVMQNPRHLVRRRGQEARLRCSPMKGHSHVYWYRQLPEEGLKFMVYLQKENIIDESGMPKERFSAEFPKEGPSILRIQQVVRGDSAAYFCASSPATRHEQYFGPGTRLTVT.

CDR3 amino acids: CASSRRTENYGYTF. CDR3 sequence (DNA): TGTGCCAGCAGCCGGCGGACCGAAAACTATGGCTACACCTTC. This chain uses TRBV7-2 with TRBJ1-2; D uncertain. The germline CDR1 and CDR2 sequences are SGHTA and FQGNSA. The CDR3 sequence is 14 residues long. Deletions cut 5 bases from V and 2 bases from J, with 12 bases between.

This chain links TRBV21-1 with TRBJ2-7; the table's D call TRBD1 went unverified against the DNA. TRBV21-1 is deemed a pseudogene. The CDR3 is 12 amino acids. The CDR3 coding sequence is TGTGCCAGCAGCCGGCAGGCCTACGAGCAGTACGTC. Encoded protein: CASSRQAYEQYV.

This clone was counted once. The rearrangement links TRBV4-2 to TRBJ2-2; D ambiguous. CDR3 length equals 16 residues. Germline values: CDR1 LGHNA, CDR2 YNFKEQ. V lost 4 bases to trimming and J lost 7 bases, with 19 bases between them. For the CDR3, the DNA is TGTGCCAGCAGCCCCGCCCGCTTGGGAAATGGCGGGGAGCTGTTTTTT. Protein sequence: CASSPARLGNGGELFF.

This clone was seen a single time. The gene calls are TRBV10-1 and TRBJ2-7; no definite D call. CDR1 is WNHNN, CDR2 SYGVQD, per germline (reference sequence). The CDR3 totals 8 residues. V lost 11 bases and J lost 5, with 4 bases in between. Written as DNA, the CDR3 is TGCGCCGAGGACGAGCAGTACTTC. Translated: CAEDEQYF.

The V and J genes are TRBV13 and TRBJ2-3; D is undetermined. Trimming took off 5 bases at V and 0 bases at J, with 21 bases between the two ends. Germline CDR1 reads PRHDT; CDR2 reads FYEKMQ (reference sequence). The CDR3 length is 18 residues. The CDR3 DNA reads TGTGCCAGCAGCCCCTCTCGATTGGGCGGCTCTAGCACAGATACGCAGTATTTT. Its protein product is CASSPSRLGGSSTDTQYF.

This sequence joins TRBV27 and TRBJ1-1; the D gene is possibly TRBD1 (5 bases). Per germline, CDR1 MNHEY and CDR2 SMNVEV (reference sequence). The CDR3 is 13 residues long. Trimming took off 7 bases at V and 5 bases at J, with 14 bases between the two ends. For the CDR3, the DNA is TGTGCCAGCACACCCAGGGACGGGACTGAAGCTTTCTTT. It yields the protein CASTPRDGTEAFF.

The V gene is TRBV5-5, the J gene TRBJ1-2; D might be TRBD1 (5 bases). CDR1 SGHKS and CDR2 YYEKEE come from the germline V gene (reference sequence). V was shortened by 4 bases and J by 7 bases, with 17 bases between the two germline ends. This CDR3 region has 14 residues. CDR3 bases: TGTGCCAGCAGCGTTCGACAGACTCCTATTGGCTACACCTTC. This sequence encodes CASSVRQTPIGYTF.

In its sample, this clone was seen once. V and J are TRBV6-2 or TRBV6-3 and TRBJ1-1; D is unresolved. Trimming removed 0 bases at V and 10 bases at J, with 6 bases between. This CDR3 is 11 amino acids long. Germline V lookup: CDR1 MNHEY, CDR2 SVGEGT. The CDR3 region is CASSYSGGAFF. CDR3 in DNA: TGTGCCAGCAGTTACTCTGGAGGAGCTTTCTTT.

This clone was detected only once. V gene TRBV5-6 combines with J gene TRBJ2-3; D unclear. This CDR3 is 12 amino acids long. Trimming cost V 1 base and J 11 bases, with 11 bases left between them. CDR1 and CDR2 (germline): SGHDT, YYEEEE. The CDR3 region is CASSLLKSGQYF. The CDR3, as DNA: TGTGCCAGCAGCTTGTTGAAGTCCGGGCAGTATTTT.

The V and J genes are TRBV2 and TRBJ1-1; maybe TRBD1 (5 bases). Trimming cost V 3 bases and J 1 base, with 9 bases left between them. The CDR3 is 14 residues long. Germline CDR1 reads SNHLY; CDR2 reads FYNNEI. Here the CDR3 reads CASSDRGKNTEAFF. For the CDR3, the DNA is TGTGCCAGCAGTGATAGGGGTAAGAACACTGAAGCTTTCTTT.

CDR3 protein: CASSDRGTANYGYTF. CDR3 bases: TGTGCCAGTAGTGACCGCGGGACAGCTAACTATGGCTACACCTTC. The chain uses TRBV19 and TRBJ1-2; TRBD1 aligns across 7 bases. Germline CDR1 is LNHDA and CDR2 is SQIVND (reference sequence). This CDR3 comprises 15 residues. V lost 5 bases to trimming and J lost 0 bases; unmatched junction nucleotides: 6.

The chain is built from TRBV30 and TRBJ2-5; D possibly uses TRBD1 or TRBD2 (6 bases each). Germline assignment: CDR1 GTSNPN and CDR2 SVGIG (reference sequence). V was shortened by 7 bases and J by 4 bases, with 13 bases between the two germline ends. This CDR3 region has 12 residues. The CDR3 loop reads CAFLWGAETQYF. In DNA form, the CDR3 reads TGTGCCTTTCTATGGGGGGCAGAGACCCAGTACTTC. Looking up the rest from reference TRBV30 and TRBJ2-5 gives the full variable domain: SQTIHQWPATLVQPVGSPLSLECTVEGTSNPNLYWYRQAAGRGLQLLFYSVGIGQISSEVPQNLSASRPQDRQFILSSKKLLLSDSGFYLCAFLWGAETQYFGPGTRLLVL.

The V gene is TRBV28, the J gene TRBJ1-5, with TRBD1 matching over 7 bases. CDR3 length equals 15 residues. Per the germline V gene, CDR1 is MDHEN and CDR2 is SYDVKM. V lost 6 bases, J lost 0 bases, and 5 bases stayed unmatched. The DNA for the CDR3 is TGTGCCAGCAGCTCGGGACAGAATAGCAATCAGCCCCAGCATTTT. Protein sequence: CASSSGQNSNQPQHF. Variable domain in full (rest from reference TRBV28 and TRBJ1-5): DVKVTQSSRYLVKRTGEKVFLECVQDMDHENMFWYRQDPGLGLRLIYFSYDVKMKEKGDIPEGYSVSREKKERFSLILESASTNQTSMYLCASSSGQNSNQPQHFGDGTRLSIL.

The rearrangement uses TRBV7-2 and TRBJ2-2, with D perhaps matching TRBD1 (6 bases). Deletions cut 0 bases from V and 4 bases from J, with 9 bases between. Germline CDR1 reads SGHTA; CDR2 reads FQGNSA. CDR3 size: 15 residues. The CDR3 DNA follows: TGTGCCAGCAGCTTAGCGGGGGCGGGCACCGGGGAGCTGTTTTTT. Protein: CASSLAGAGTGELFF.